The rows below give T cell receptor beta chains drawn from one sample of a study of shared clonotypes between healthy human individuals. The assay was immunoSEQ multiplex PCR, and TCRdb's table has in-frame clones only and misses some. The sample has 2 million to 2.5 million clones, 85% to 95% seen once. The sample was naive CD4+ T cells from PBMCs. The receptors were gathered from a man between 18 and 35 years old in good health. Some clones in this sample may be carry-over from other donors' samples. CDR3s include the opening cysteine and the closing phenylalanine or tryptophan. The D gene is left open where the match is weak. Not all rows give a size; the values are once, few, many and, for expanded clones, a class.

>TRBD1|TRBJ2-1|.|TRBV5-4
CASIRSYRGNDEQFF
TGTGCCAGCATCCGATCCTACAGGGGAAACGATGAGCAGTTCTTC
>TRBD1|TRBJ2-2|.|TRBV5-1
CASSTGGLSGGELFF
TGCGCCAGCAGTACAGGGGGCTTATCCGGCGGGGAGCTGTTTTTT
>.|TRBJ1-1|.|TRBV5-4
CASSPGETEAFF
TGTGCCAGCAGCCCCGGAGAAACTGAAGCTTTCTTT
>TRBD2|TRBJ2-7|.|TRBV7-8
CASSRPGLSYEQYF
TGTGCCAGCAGCCGACCGGGACTATCCTACGAGCAGTACTTC
>TRBD1|TRBJ2-3|once|TRBV5-1
CASTMDRGSTDTQYF
TGCGCCAGCACCATGGACAGGGGGAGCACAGATACGCAGTATTTT
>.|TRBJ1-1|few|TRBV28
CASSAWGRASITEAFF
TGTGCCAGCAGTGCCTGGGGGAGGGCGTCGATCACTGAAGCTTTCTTT
>.|TRBJ2-1|.|TRBV5-1
CASSLDNVVYNEQFF
TGCGCCAGCAGCTTGGACAACGTGGTATACAATGAGCAGTTCTTC
>.|TRBJ2-5|.|TRBV5-1
CASSLVGLSETQYF
TGCGCCAGCAGCTTGGTGGGGTTAAGCGAGACCCAGTACTTC
>TRBD2|TRBJ2-3|.|TRBV11-2
CASSLTGGPDTQYF
TGTGCCAGCAGCTTGACGGGAGGCCCAGATACGCAGTATTTT
>TRBD2|TRBJ2-2|.|TRBV4-2
CASTQIGGRVNTGELFF
TGTGCCAGCACCCAGATAGGCGGGAGGGTCAACACCGGGGAGCTGTTTTTT
>.|TRBJ2-1|.|TRBV6-5
CASSLSASYNEQFF
TGTGCCAGCAGTTTGTCTGCCTCCTACAATGAGCAGTTCTTC
>.|TRBJ2-2|.|TRBV27
CASSLGPNTGELFF
TGTGCCAGCAGCTTGGGACCGAACACCGGGGAGCTGTTTTTT